The source of this T cell receptor beta chain is a study of T cell responses to AZD1222 COVID-19 vaccine. Across the study: Second-dose timings of about 4 or about 12 weeks were pooled. Study results and limitations: Nearly half of spike-specific TCRs reportedly go after variant regions that carry no mutations. Most donors were white British and more were female, and clonal diversity was possibly underestimated. Regions 160-218 and 743-854 dominated among vaccine-associated CD4 TCRs spanning spike.

Libraries were prepared by immunoSEQ multiplex PCR; TCRdb keeps only in-frame clonotypes and omits some of them. This table has 95,000 to 120,000 clones, just over 85% appearing once. Trimming removed 3 bases from V and 6 bases from J; junction bases left unmatched: 16. The CDR3 runs to 18 residues. CDR1 is MGHDK and CDR2 is SYGVNS in the germline V gene. Regarding this clone: Its target is unknown.

The chain recombines TRBV25-1 with TRBJ2-1; TRBD1 matches 8 bases. The input for sequencing was peripheral blood, taken on day 0 of AZD1222 vaccination. This receptor was taken from an adult in good health. The CDR3 sequence is CASSDPRQGRTYGNEQFF. In nucleotides, the CDR3 is TGTGCCAGCAGTGACCCCAGACAGGGGAGAACATATGGCAATGAGCAGTTCTTC.